One sample yielded the 10 T cell receptor beta chains listed below, sequenced in a study of HIV-infected patients and healthy controls. Each CDR3 protein gets one entry after TCRdb re-called the 5' RACE reads with MiXCR. The sample carries almost 65,000 distinct CDR3 sequences, about 19% recorded once. The sample was CD4+ T cells from blood. The receptor source for this set is a human donor in good health.

The chain employs TRBV4-3 and TRBJ1-3; D gene unclear. CDR3 length: 15 residues. CDR1 is LGHNA and CDR2 is YSLEER in the germline V gene. The V end was cut by 0 bases, the J end by 7 bases, with 13 bases between. CDR3 bases: TGCGCCAGCAGCCAAGATAGGGCCGGTGGCAACACCATATATTTT. As protein: CASSQDRAGGNTIYF.

The chain recombines TRBV4-1 with TRBJ2-7, with 8 bases aligning to TRBD2. V was pared by 4 bases and J by 6 bases, with 14 bases of the junction left unmatched. The germline gives CDR1 MGHRA, CDR2 YSYEKL. The CDR3 runs to 16 residues. CDR3 nucleotide sequence: TGCGCCAGCAGCCCGACCGGGGTAGCGGGATGGAGCGAGCAGTACTTC. Encoded protein: CASSPTGVAGWSEQYF.

The chain links TRBV20-1 to TRBJ2-1; TRBD2 aligns across 8 bases. Trimming cost V 5 bases and J 3 bases; bases outside gene matches: 9. The CDR3 runs to 15 residues. The germline gives CDR1 DFQATT, CDR2 SNEGSKA (reference sequence). CDR3 DNA sequence: TGCAGTGCTTTATCGCGGACTAGCCACTACAATGAGCAGTTCTTC. Protein sequence: CSALSRTSHYNEQFF.

This clonotype was recorded many times. The V gene is TRBV27, the J gene TRBJ2-7; possible D gene TRBD2, 6 bases. Germline CDR1 and CDR2: MNHEY and SMNVEV (reference sequence). The CDR3 length is 17 residues. V was trimmed by 2 bases and J by 2 bases, leaving 19 bases between them. The chain's CDR3 is CASSLGFGPGTAYEQYF. The CDR3 nucleotides read TGTGCCAGCAGTTTAGGATTCGGCCCGGGGACTGCCTACGAGCAGTACTTC.

The sample holds a few counts of this clonotype. This sequence joins TRBV6-2 or TRBV6-3 and TRBJ2-7; 11 bases line up with TRBD2. This CDR3 spans 15 amino acids. Germline CDR1 is MNHEY and CDR2 is SVGEGT. Unmatched junction bases numbered 0, after V lost 2 bases and J lost 0 bases. The CDR3 DNA sequence: TGTGCCAGCAGTTACACTAGCGGGAGCTCCTACGAGCAGTACTTC. Residues: CASSYTSGSSYEQYF.

This clonotype was seen many times. This chain connects TRBV20-1 to TRBJ1-1, with a weak D call TRBD1 (5 bases). The CDR3 has 13 residues. The germline V gene has CDR1 DFQATT and CDR2 SNEGSKA (reference sequence). Between the trimmed V and J ends, which lost 1 base and 7 bases, there was a span of 13 bases. The CDR3 nucleotides read TGCAGTGCTAGAGTTCCGCAGGGCCTTGAAGCTTTCTTT. Translated: CSARVPQGLEAFF.

This clonotype was observed many times. The CDR3 protein is CASSPPSLPGNTIYF. As DNA, the CDR3 is TGTGCCAGCTCACCACCGTCGTTACCTGGAAACACCATATATTTT. The chain recombines TRBV18 with TRBJ1-3; unclear D gene. Trimming pared 0 bases from V and 2 bases from J, leaving 8 bases between. CDR3 length: 15 amino acids. The germline CDR1 and CDR2 sequences are KGHSH and LQKENI.

This clonotype was recorded many times. This chain uses TRBV7-3 with TRBJ2-5, with a tentative D call TRBD1 (6 bases). Germline CDR1 is SGHTA and CDR2 is FQGTGA. The ends were cut back, 5 bases at V and 3 bases at J, with 13 bases in the middle. The CDR3 is 14 amino acids. CDR3 in DNA: TGTGCCAGCAGCCCCAACCGACAGGAAGAGACCCAGTACTTC. Amino acid sequence: CASSPNRQEETQYF.

This chain connects TRBV12-3 or TRBV12-4 to TRBJ1-3; D is undetermined. The length of the CDR3 is 13 residues. V gave up 6 bases and J gave up 0 bases, with 6 bases separating them. CDR3 residues: CASRESSGNTIYF. The CDR3, as DNA: TGTGCCAGCAGGGAGAGCTCTGGAAACACCATATATTTT.

This clonotype was found many times. The V gene is TRBV11-2, the J gene TRBJ1-1; D gene uncertain. The germline CDR1 and CDR2 sequences are SGHAT and FQNNGV. This CDR3 has 14 amino acids. V was shortened by 5 bases and J by 5 bases, with 15 bases between the two germline ends. In nucleotides, the CDR3 is TGTGCCAGCAGCCCCAGGTTGGAGAGAACTGAAGCTTTCTTT. It specifies CASSPRLERTEAFF.